This is a list of T cell receptor beta chains from one sample in a study of blood T cell repertoires in COVID-19. The method was immunoSEQ multiplex PCR; TCRdb's version includes in-frame clones alone and lacks a portion of them. The table shows 120,000 or so clones, with more than 75% occurring only once. What was sequenced was peripheral blood. These receptors were obtained from a human donor in a cohort sampled during active COVID-19. The CDR3 runs from the conserved cysteine through the conserved F or W. A D gene is named only where the DNA matches it firmly. Rows may omit the clone size; those that give it use once, few, many or a size class.

abundance: .
j_gene: TRBJ1-5
d_gene: TRBD1
v_gene: TRBV6-2/TRBV6-3
CDR3aa: CASSGTGVSSNQPQHF
CDR3nt: TGTGCCAGCAGTGGGACAGGGGTTTCGAGCAATCAGCCCCAGCATTTT

abundance: .
j_gene: TRBJ2-3
d_gene: TRBD2
v_gene: TRBV2
CDR3aa: CASRRLAGSTDTQYF
CDR3nt: TGTGCCAGCAGACGACTAGCGGGGAGCACAGATACGCAGTATTTT

abundance: .
j_gene: TRBJ1-2
d_gene: .
v_gene: TRBV24-1
CDR3aa: CASDMARPGPLGGYTF
CDR3nt: TGTGCCAGCGATATGGCAAGACCAGGGCCCTTAGGGGGCTACACCTTC

abundance: .
j_gene: TRBJ2-2
d_gene: TRBD1
v_gene: TRBV28
CDR3aa: CASSKTGAGDTGELFF
CDR3nt: TGTGCCAGCAGTAAAACAGGGGCGGGCGACACCGGGGAGCTGTTTTTT

abundance: .
j_gene: TRBJ2-7
d_gene: TRBD1
v_gene: TRBV7-6
CDR3aa: CASRRDRGGEQYF
CDR3nt: TGTGCCAGCAGACGGGACAGGGGAGGCGAGCAGTACTTC

abundance: .
j_gene: TRBJ2-1
d_gene: TRBD1
v_gene: TRBV18
CDR3aa: CASSMGQAYNEQFF
CDR3nt: TGTGCCAGCTCAATGGGACAGGCCTACAATGAGCAGTTCTTC

abundance: .
j_gene: TRBJ1-2
d_gene: .
v_gene: TRBV29-1
CDR3aa: CSGRSGDGYTF
CDR3nt: TGCAGCGGACGATCGGGGGATGGCTACACCTTC

abundance: .
j_gene: TRBJ2-7
d_gene: .
v_gene: TRBV18
CDR3aa: CASSPASSYEQYF
CDR3nt: TGTGCCAGCTCACCAGCCAGCTCCTACGAGCAGTACTTC

abundance: .
j_gene: TRBJ2-5
d_gene: TRBD2
v_gene: TRBV7-8
CDR3aa: CASSLAQPAGWETQYF
CDR3nt: TGTGCCAGCAGCTTAGCGCAGCCAGCGGGGTGGGAGACCCAGTACTTC

abundance: .
j_gene: TRBJ1-2
d_gene: .
v_gene: TRBV5-8
CDR3aa: CASSARGTNYGYTF
CDR3nt: TGTGCCAGCAGCGCCAGAGGGACTAACTATGGCTACACCTTC

abundance: few
j_gene: TRBJ2-7
d_gene: TRBD1
v_gene: TRBV18
CDR3aa: CASSGTATWGQYF
CDR3nt: TGTGCCAGCTCAGGGACAGCAACCTGGGGGCAGTACTTC

abundance: once
j_gene: TRBJ2-7
d_gene: .
v_gene: TRBV7-2
CDR3aa: CASSLKAGYEQYF
CDR3nt: TGTGCCAGCAGCCTCAAAGCGGGCTACGAGCAGTACTTC

abundance: .
j_gene: TRBJ2-1
d_gene: .
v_gene: TRBV3-1/TRBV3-2
CDR3aa: CASSQAMLGLSSYNEQFF
CDR3nt: TGTGCCAGCAGCCAAGCGATGCTAGGCCTTAGCTCCTACAATGAGCAGTTCTTC

abundance: .
j_gene: TRBJ2-1
d_gene: .
v_gene: TRBV7-9
CDR3aa: CASSPRRASYNEQFF
CDR3nt: TGTGCCAGCAGCCCCCGGCGGGCCTCCTACAATGAGCAGTTCTTC

abundance: .
j_gene: TRBJ1-5
d_gene: .
v_gene: TRBV6-5
CDR3aa: CASSYTGHRDQPQHF
CDR3nt: TGTGCCAGCAGTTATACGGGTCATCGAGATCAGCCCCAGCATTTT

abundance: .
j_gene: TRBJ2-3
d_gene: .
v_gene: TRBV5-6
CDR3aa: CASSLVGGQADTQYF
CDR3nt: TGTGCCAGCAGCTTGGTCGGGGGGCAAGCAGATACGCAGTATTTT

abundance: .
j_gene: TRBJ1-1
d_gene: .
v_gene: TRBV12-3/TRBV12-4
CDR3aa: CASSLRGVSEAFF
CDR3nt: TGTGCCAGCAGTTTACGGGGGGTCAGTGAAGCTTTCTTT